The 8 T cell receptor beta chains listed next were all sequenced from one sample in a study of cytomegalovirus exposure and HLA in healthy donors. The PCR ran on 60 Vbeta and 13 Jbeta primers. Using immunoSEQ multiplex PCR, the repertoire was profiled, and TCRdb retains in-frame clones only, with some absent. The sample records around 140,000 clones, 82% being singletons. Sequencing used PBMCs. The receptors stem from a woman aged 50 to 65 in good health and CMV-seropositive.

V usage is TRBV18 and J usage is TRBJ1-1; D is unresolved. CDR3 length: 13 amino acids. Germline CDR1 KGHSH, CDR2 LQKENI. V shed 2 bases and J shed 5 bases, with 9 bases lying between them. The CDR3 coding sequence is TGTGCCAGCTCACCAGGAGTCGATACTGAAGCTTTCTTT. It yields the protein CASSPGVDTEAFF.

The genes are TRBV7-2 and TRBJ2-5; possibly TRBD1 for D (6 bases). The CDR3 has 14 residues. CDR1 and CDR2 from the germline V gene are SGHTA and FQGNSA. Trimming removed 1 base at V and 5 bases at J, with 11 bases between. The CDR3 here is CASSLGVGAETQYF. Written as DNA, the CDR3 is TGTGCCAGCAGCTTAGGGGTGGGGGCGGAGACCCAGTACTTC.

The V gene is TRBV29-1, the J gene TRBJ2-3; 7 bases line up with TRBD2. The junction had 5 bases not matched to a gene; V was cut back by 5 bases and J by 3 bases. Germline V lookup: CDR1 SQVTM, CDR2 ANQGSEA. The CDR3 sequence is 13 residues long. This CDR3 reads CSVKGGSTDTQYF. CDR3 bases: TGCAGCGTTAAGGGCGGGAGTACAGATACGCAGTATTTT.

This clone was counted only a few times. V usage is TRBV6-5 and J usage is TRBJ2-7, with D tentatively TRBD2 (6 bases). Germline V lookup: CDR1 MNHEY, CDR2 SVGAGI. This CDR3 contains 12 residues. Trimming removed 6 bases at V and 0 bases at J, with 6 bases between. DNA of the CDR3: TGTGCCAGCAGGACTAGCTCCTACGAGCAGTACTTC. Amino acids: CASRTSSYEQYF.

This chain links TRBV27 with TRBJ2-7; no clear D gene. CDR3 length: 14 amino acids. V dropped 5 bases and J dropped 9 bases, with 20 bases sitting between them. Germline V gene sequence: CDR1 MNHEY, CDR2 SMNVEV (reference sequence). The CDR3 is CASSRQVPNQGQYF. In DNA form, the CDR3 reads TGTGCCAGCAGTCGGCAGGTGCCTAATCAAGGGCAGTACTTC.

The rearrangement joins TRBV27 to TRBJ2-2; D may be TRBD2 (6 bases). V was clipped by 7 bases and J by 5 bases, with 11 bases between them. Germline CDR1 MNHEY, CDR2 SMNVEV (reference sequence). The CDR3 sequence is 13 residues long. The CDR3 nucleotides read TGTGCCAGCACCCTGGGGGGTACCGGGGAGCTGTTTTTT. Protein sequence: CASTLGGTGELFF.

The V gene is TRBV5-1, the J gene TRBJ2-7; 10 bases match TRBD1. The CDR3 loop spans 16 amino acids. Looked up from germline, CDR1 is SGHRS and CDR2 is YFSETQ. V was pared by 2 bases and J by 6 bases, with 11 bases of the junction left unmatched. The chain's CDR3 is CASSLRAGTGAFEQYF. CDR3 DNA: TGCGCCAGCAGCTTAAGGGCCGGGACAGGGGCGTTCGAGCAGTACTTC. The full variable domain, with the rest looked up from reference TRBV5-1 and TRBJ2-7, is KAGVTQTPRYLIKTRGQQVTLSCSPISGHRSVSWYQQTPGQGLQFLFEYFSETQRNKGNFPGRFSGRQFSNSRSEMNVSTLELGDSALYLCASSLRAGTGAFEQYFGPGTRLTVT.

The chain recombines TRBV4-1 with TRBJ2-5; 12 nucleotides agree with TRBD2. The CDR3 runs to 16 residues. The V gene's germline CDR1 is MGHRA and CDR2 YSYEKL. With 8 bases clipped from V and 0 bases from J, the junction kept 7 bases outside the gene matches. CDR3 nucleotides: TGCGCCAGCCAAGCCCGGACTAGCGGGAACCAAGAGACCCAGTACTTC. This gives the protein CASQARTSGNQETQYF.